A selection of T cell receptor beta chains follows, all from one sample in a study of blood T cell repertoires in COVID-19. Data came from immunoSEQ multiplex PCR; TCRdb stores just in-frame clones and leaves some out. Of fewer than 150,000 clones listed, approximately 86% are singletons. Material for sequencing was peripheral blood. These receptors all come from a human donor in a cohort sampled during active COVID-19. CDR3s include the opening cysteine and the closing phenylalanine or tryptophan. The order of the fields is CDR3 protein, clone size, V gene. Clone size is stated in some rows and not others, as once, few, many or a class when expanded.

CDR3: CATSDQGLAGPYEQYF
size: -
V: TRBV24-1

CDR3: CASSREGQLYGYTF
size: -
V: TRBV3-1/TRBV3-2

CDR3: CASSLVGTGNTYGYTF
size: -
V: TRBV5-1

CDR3: CASSIQGPYEQYF
size: -
V: TRBV19

CDR3: CASSPWTGYTAPLHF
size: -
V: TRBV7-2

CDR3: CASKGTGPEKLFF
size: -
V: TRBV2

CDR3: CASSLPTSGSSYNEQFF
size: -
V: TRBV27

CDR3: CASSPWAEAFF
size: -
V: TRBV7-9

CDR3: CASSQYGGNYGYTF
size: few
V: TRBV3-1/TRBV3-2

CDR3: CASGAESTDTQYF
size: -
V: TRBV27

CDR3: CASSSGTASAYEQYF
size: few
V: TRBV7-9

CDR3: CASSLGGRVNTGELFF
size: -
V: TRBV7-8

CDR3: CASSSNRGAAGELFF
size: -
V: TRBV11-2

CDR3: CASSQERSEQFF
size: -
V: TRBV4-1

CDR3: CASSLGPGEVYEQYF
size: -
V: TRBV11-2

CDR3: CASSLDRRYGYTF
size: once
V: TRBV5-6

CDR3: CASSDGRGGTNEQFF
size: -
V: TRBV2

CDR3: CATSKDRGENQPQHF
size: -
V: TRBV10-2

CDR3: CASSLSKWAKSTDTQYF
size: -
V: TRBV27

CDR3: CASSPGAPIGNEQFF
size: -
V: TRBV18

CDR3: CASSEMAGYASYEQYF
size: once
V: TRBV6-1

CDR3: CASSSPPGLVPYF
size: once
V: TRBV7-2

CDR3: CASSFYVGYGYTF
size: once
V: TRBV28

CDR3: CASSLASGTSAQETQYF
size: -
V: TRBV7-2

CDR3: CASMWGRTGELFF
size: -
V: TRBV2

CDR3: CASSPGQLNTDTQYF
size: -
V: TRBV7-9

CDR3: CASSFLNTEAFF
size: -
V: TRBV7-3

CDR3: CASESSLRNTEAFF
size: -
V: TRBV19

CDR3: CATSRDLADEKLFF
size: -
V: TRBV15

CDR3: CASSIGGLAGGANTGELFF
size: -
V: TRBV19

CDR3: CASSLVTGNTIYF
size: -
V: TRBV12-3/TRBV12-4

CDR3: CASSLEQGASTGELFF
size: -
V: TRBV11-2

CDR3: CASSYGQGPYEQYF
size: -
V: TRBV27

CDR3: CASSPFPLGQNTEAFF
size: -
V: TRBV6-6

CDR3: CASSRQGLGNQPQHF
size: -
V: TRBV18

CDR3: CASSQVSTTSSYEQYF
size: -
V: TRBV3-1/TRBV3-2

CDR3: CASSDRSKYNEQFF
size: -
V: TRBV6-6

CDR3: CASRWGQAPSRANEKLFF
size: -
V: TRBV19